The rows below give T cell receptor beta chains drawn from one sample of a study of blood T cell repertoires in COVID-19. Produced via immunoSEQ multiplex PCR; TCRdb's table is partial and in-frame only. Of about 150,000 clones in the sample, around nine tenths were seen once. What was sequenced was peripheral blood. Every receptor here comes from a woman of 80 years or more with COVID-19, enrolled during active disease. Each CDR3 is given with its conserved first and last residue. The order of the fields is V gene, J gene, D gene, clone size, CDR3 DNA, CDR3 protein. A D gene is named only where the DNA matches it firmly. Part of the rows lack a size; the others show once, few, many or a class for expanded clones.

v_call: TRBV5-1; j_call: TRBJ1-1; d_call: NA; clone_size: NA; cdr3_nt: TGCGCCAGCAGGCCCCGACAGGTAGCCACTGAAGCTTTCTTT; cdr3_aa: CASRPRQVATEAFF
v_call: TRBV12-3/TRBV12-4; j_call: TRBJ2-5; d_call: NA; clone_size: NA; cdr3_nt: TGTGCCAGCACCCTCTTCCTCGGGGAGACCCAGTACTTC; cdr3_aa: CASTLFLGETQYF
v_call: TRBV10-3; j_call: TRBJ2-2; d_call: NA; clone_size: NA; cdr3_nt: TGTGCCATCAGTGACTCGCTGAGTACCGGGGAGCTGTTTTTT; cdr3_aa: CAISDSLSTGELFF
v_call: TRBV20-1; j_call: TRBJ2-7; d_call: NA; clone_size: NA; cdr3_nt: TGCAGTGCTAGTGGGGCTCTAGCGCACTCCTACGAGCAGTACTTC; cdr3_aa: CSASGALAHSYEQYF
v_call: TRBV9; j_call: TRBJ2-1; d_call: NA; clone_size: NA; cdr3_nt: TGTGCCAGCAGCGCCGTTTCGACTCAACTCTACAATGAGCAGTTCTTC; cdr3_aa: CASSAVSTQLYNEQFF
v_call: TRBV7-2; j_call: TRBJ2-7; d_call: NA; clone_size: NA; cdr3_nt: TGTGCCAGCAGCTTGGAGCTCGGTACCTACGAGCAGTACTTC; cdr3_aa: CASSLELGTYEQYF
v_call: TRBV7-9; j_call: TRBJ1-1; d_call: NA; clone_size: NA; cdr3_nt: TGTGCCAGCAGCTTAGGATCGGCAGGGGCGAACACTGAAGCTTTCTTT; cdr3_aa: CASSLGSAGANTEAFF
v_call: TRBV14; j_call: TRBJ1-4; d_call: TRBD1; clone_size: NA; cdr3_nt: TGTGCCAGCAGCCAGACAGGGAGCGATGAAAAACTGTTTTTT; cdr3_aa: CASSQTGSDEKLFF
v_call: TRBV11-2; j_call: TRBJ2-7; d_call: TRBD2; clone_size: NA; cdr3_nt: TGTGCCAGCAGCGAGGGACTAGCGGGAAGTCGGTACGAGCAGTACTTC; cdr3_aa: CASSEGLAGSRYEQYF
v_call: TRBV23-1; j_call: TRBJ1-5; d_call: TRBD1; clone_size: NA; cdr3_nt: TGCGCCAGCAGTCCTACGGGCCAGGGGGGACACAATCAGCCCCAGCATTTT; cdr3_aa: CASSPTGQGGHNQPQHF
v_call: TRBV3-1/TRBV3-2; j_call: TRBJ2-2; d_call: TRBD2; clone_size: few; cdr3_nt: TGTGCCAGCAGCCTTAGGACTAGCGGGAGGGCCCGGGGCACCGGGGAGCTGTTTTTT; cdr3_aa: CASSLRTSGRARGTGELFF
v_call: TRBV27; j_call: TRBJ1-6; d_call: NA; clone_size: NA; cdr3_nt: TGTGCCAGCAGTTTCCTCCCCACCCCCGGGAATTCACCCCTCCACTTT; cdr3_aa: CASSFLPTPGNSPLHF
v_call: TRBV5-1; j_call: TRBJ2-2; d_call: NA; clone_size: NA; cdr3_nt: TGCGCCAGCAGCTTAGCCCCGACTAGTGTTACCGGGGAGCTGTTTTTT; cdr3_aa: CASSLAPTSVTGELFF
v_call: TRBV28; j_call: TRBJ1-2; d_call: NA; clone_size: NA; cdr3_nt: TGTGCCAGCAGCCGTACAGGGCTGGGCGGCTACACCTTC; cdr3_aa: CASSRTGLGGYTF
v_call: TRBV19; j_call: TRBJ1-2; d_call: NA; clone_size: once; cdr3_nt: TGTGCCAGCCGGACAGATAAGTATGGCTACACCTTC; cdr3_aa: CASRTDKYGYTF
v_call: TRBV14; j_call: TRBJ1-2; d_call: NA; clone_size: NA; cdr3_nt: TGTGCCAGCAGCCAACAGGGAGGCTATGGCTACACCTTC; cdr3_aa: CASSQQGGYGYTF
v_call: TRBV7-2; j_call: TRBJ2-1; d_call: NA; clone_size: NA; cdr3_nt: TGTGCCAGCAGCCCCACTAGGCTGGGTGACAATGAGCAGTTCTTC; cdr3_aa: CASSPTRLGDNEQFF
v_call: TRBV7-2; j_call: TRBJ2-7; d_call: TRBD1; clone_size: NA; cdr3_nt: TGTGCCAGCAGCTTAGTAGCAGGGGGCATAGACGAGCAGTACTTC; cdr3_aa: CASSLVAGGIDEQYF
v_call: TRBV28; j_call: TRBJ1-5; d_call: NA; clone_size: few; cdr3_nt: TGTGCCAGCATCGGACGGCGGGCCTTTAATCAGCCCCAGCATTTT; cdr3_aa: CASIGRRAFNQPQHF
v_call: TRBV7-8; j_call: TRBJ2-1; d_call: NA; clone_size: NA; cdr3_nt: TGTGCCAGCCGCTTTGGTCTAGCGTCCGTCGATGAGCAGTTCTTC; cdr3_aa: CASRFGLASVDEQFF
v_call: TRBV6-5; j_call: TRBJ2-5; d_call: TRBD2; clone_size: NA; cdr3_nt: TGTGCCAGCAGTTACTCGACTAGCGGGACCGCGTACTTC; cdr3_aa: CASSYSTSGTAYF
v_call: TRBV18; j_call: TRBJ1-1; d_call: TRBD1; clone_size: few; cdr3_nt: TGTGCCAGCTCACCACGGGACAGGGGAGGGGTGAACACTGAAGCTTTCTTT; cdr3_aa: CASSPRDRGGVNTEAFF
v_call: TRBV28; j_call: TRBJ1-2; d_call: TRBD1; clone_size: NA; cdr3_nt: TGTGCCAGCAGGGGGGGACAGGGGGCGAACGGCTACACCTTC; cdr3_aa: CASRGGQGANGYTF
v_call: TRBV6-5; j_call: TRBJ2-3; d_call: NA; clone_size: once; cdr3_nt: TGTGCCAGCAGTTACCCCCCTCAGGGGAATACGCAGTATTTT; cdr3_aa: CASSYPPQGNTQYF
v_call: TRBV7-2; j_call: TRBJ1-2; d_call: NA; clone_size: NA; cdr3_nt: TGTGCCAGCAGCTTAGCGGCCTATGGCTACACCTTC; cdr3_aa: CASSLAAYGYTF
v_call: TRBV28; j_call: TRBJ2-2; d_call: TRBD1; clone_size: NA; cdr3_nt: TGTGCCAGCAGTAAAGGACAGGGAAGGCCCGGGGAGCTGTTTTTT; cdr3_aa: CASSKGQGRPGELFF
v_call: TRBV5-4; j_call: TRBJ2-1; d_call: TRBD2; clone_size: NA; cdr3_nt: TGTGCCAGCAGCTTGGGGACTAGCAATGAGCAGTTCTTC; cdr3_aa: CASSLGTSNEQFF
v_call: TRBV5-4; j_call: TRBJ2-7; d_call: NA; clone_size: NA; cdr3_nt: TGTGCCAGCAGCTCTGCAGTAACCTACGAGCAGTACTTC; cdr3_aa: CASSSAVTYEQYF
v_call: TRBV7-2; j_call: TRBJ2-5; d_call: TRBD1; clone_size: NA; cdr3_nt: TGTGCCAGCGCCCGCCGGACAGGGGTAGAGACCCAGTACTTC; cdr3_aa: CASARRTGVETQYF
v_call: TRBV25-1; j_call: TRBJ2-1; d_call: TRBD2; clone_size: NA; cdr3_nt: TGTGCCAGCAGTGAATATAAACTAGCGGGAGGAGGAGAGCAGTTCTTC; cdr3_aa: CASSEYKLAGGGEQFF
v_call: TRBV27; j_call: TRBJ1-6; d_call: TRBD1; clone_size: NA; cdr3_nt: TGTGCCAGCAGCCCGGACAGGGTCGAGAATTCACCCCTCCACTTT; cdr3_aa: CASSPDRVENSPLHF
v_call: TRBV5-6; j_call: TRBJ1-2; d_call: NA; clone_size: NA; cdr3_nt: TGTGCCAGCAGCCGGGACACAAACTATGGCTACACCTTC; cdr3_aa: CASSRDTNYGYTF
v_call: TRBV19; j_call: TRBJ1-3; d_call: NA; clone_size: NA; cdr3_nt: TGTGCCAGTATTGGGCGGGATGCAAACACCATATATTTT; cdr3_aa: CASIGRDANTIYF
v_call: TRBV7-6; j_call: TRBJ1-2; d_call: TRBD1; clone_size: few; cdr3_nt: TGTGCCAGCAGCTTAGATCTGGGACAGGGAGACTTAAACTATGGCTACACCTTC; cdr3_aa: CASSLDLGQGDLNYGYTF
v_call: TRBV5-6; j_call: TRBJ1-4; d_call: NA; clone_size: NA; cdr3_nt: TGTGCCAGCAGCTTGAGTTTAGGAGGGGCGCGTAATGAAAAACTGTTTTTT; cdr3_aa: CASSLSLGGARNEKLFF
v_call: TRBV28; j_call: TRBJ1-5; d_call: NA; clone_size: NA; cdr3_nt: TGTGCCAGCAGTTTACCAGCAGGTCAGCCCCAGCATTTT; cdr3_aa: CASSLPAGQPQHF
v_call: TRBV19; j_call: TRBJ1-1; d_call: NA; clone_size: NA; cdr3_nt: TGTGCCAGTCCCGGGAGTGTTACTGAAGCTTTCTTT; cdr3_aa: CASPGSVTEAFF
v_call: TRBV5-8; j_call: TRBJ1-1; d_call: NA; clone_size: NA; cdr3_nt: TGTGCCAGCAGCTTGAGGGGGACCACTGAAGCTTTCTTT; cdr3_aa: CASSLRGTTEAFF
v_call: TRBV7-2; j_call: TRBJ2-2; d_call: TRBD1; clone_size: once; cdr3_nt: TGTGCCAACGGACAGGGCACCGGGGAGCTGTTTTTT; cdr3_aa: CANGQGTGELFF
v_call: TRBV4-3; j_call: TRBJ2-7; d_call: NA; clone_size: NA; cdr3_nt: TGCGCCAGCAGCCAAGAAGGGGGGGATGCGCAGTACTTC; cdr3_aa: CASSQEGGDAQYF
v_call: TRBV6-5; j_call: TRBJ1-2; d_call: NA; clone_size: NA; cdr3_nt: TGTGCCAGCAGTTACGGGAGAAATGGCTACACCTTC; cdr3_aa: CASSYGRNGYTF
v_call: TRBV7-6; j_call: TRBJ2-5; d_call: TRBD2; clone_size: few; cdr3_nt: TGTGCCAGCTCAAGGACTAGCGGTCCTCAAGAGACCCAGTACTTC; cdr3_aa: CASSRTSGPQETQYF
v_call: TRBV18; j_call: TRBJ1-1; d_call: NA; clone_size: NA; cdr3_nt: TGTGCCAGCTCACCAACAGCGGGGAACACTGAAGCTTTCTTT; cdr3_aa: CASSPTAGNTEAFF
v_call: TRBV7-6; j_call: TRBJ2-2; d_call: TRBD2; clone_size: few; cdr3_nt: TGTGCCAGCAGCTTAGGTTCGGGACTAGCGGGAGGTACCGGGGAGCTGTTTTTT; cdr3_aa: CASSLGSGLAGGTGELFF
v_call: TRBV28; j_call: TRBJ1-2; d_call: NA; clone_size: NA; cdr3_nt: TGTGCCAGCAGTTCGGCCGAGGGGCGCGGGGTTGGCGGCTACACCTTC; cdr3_aa: CASSSAEGRGVGGYTF